This entry lists 13 T cell receptor beta chains sequenced from one sample in a study of CD4 T cells in relation to SARS-CoV-2 and coronaviruses. No antigen has been assigned to these receptors. CD4+ T cells from unexposed donors were obtained before the COVID-19 pandemic (2011-2018). The cells were cultured for about ten days before CD4+ T cells were isolated. Generated by immunoSEQ multiplex PCR, the TCRdb table keeps only in-frame clones and is missing some. The sample lists 20,000 to 25,000 clones; approximately 84% were seen once. Source material: CD4+ T cells from PBMCs, cultured in vitro. All receptors come from a human donor in good health.

The V gene is TRBV11-2, the J gene TRBJ2-7, with D unresolved. The CDR3 runs 16 residues. The V end was cut by 5 bases, the J end by 3 bases, with 20 bases between. The germline V gene encodes CDR1 SGHAT and CDR2 FQNNGV. CDR3 sequence reads: CASSPGRNYFNYEQYF. The CDR3 DNA sequence: TGTGCCAGCAGCCCAGGCCGAAACTACTTTAACTACGAGCAGTACTTC.

J is TRBJ1-3 and V is TRBV2; no reliable D call. From germline, CDR1 is SNHLY and CDR2 FYNNEI. V lost 7 bases to trimming and J lost 7 bases, with 23 bases between them. The CDR3 contains 16 residues. CDR3 loop: CASKDRTFLSWNTIYF. CDR3 DNA sequence: TGTGCCAGCAAGGACCGGACTTTCCTATCGTGGAACACCATATATTTT.

This clone was seen a handful of times. This sequence joins TRBV19 and TRBJ1-2; 7 nucleotides line up with TRBD1. With V trimmed by 1 base and J by 5 bases, 10 bases remained unmatched. Germline V CDR1 and CDR2: LNHDA, SQIVND (reference sequence). This CDR3 contains 16 residues. This CDR3 reads CASSIGRTGELYGYTF. The CDR3 bases are TGTGCCAGTAGTATAGGGCGGACAGGAGAGCTTTATGGCTACACCTTC.

V gene TRBV19 combines with J gene TRBJ2-2, with D perhaps matching TRBD2 (5 bases). Germline V gene sequence: CDR1 LNHDA, CDR2 SQIVND (reference sequence). V shed 5 bases and J shed 0 bases, with 10 bases lying between them. The CDR3 spans 15 residues. Here the CDR3 reads CASSVRGTNTGELFF. CDR3 DNA sequence: TGTGCCAGTAGTGTTCGGGGTACGAACACCGGGGAGCTGTTTTTT.

This clone was counted only a few times. The genes are TRBV24-1 and TRBJ1-2, with 7 positions matching TRBD1. Germline V gives CDR1 KGHDR, CDR2 SFDVKD. The CDR3 contains 12 residues. J gave up 7 bases and V 5 bases, and 3 bases lay outside the gene matches. The CDR3 DNA reads TGTGCCACCAGTGCGGGACAGCTTGGCTACACCTTC. It yields the protein CATSAGQLGYTF.

The CDR3, as DNA: TGTGCCAGCAGCGTAGGACCGGGGGAGACCCAGTACTTC. This translates into CASSVGPGETQYF. The genes are TRBV9 and TRBJ2-5, with a possible D match to TRBD2 (5 bases). Germline assignment: CDR1 SGDLS and CDR2 YYNGEE. Trimming took off 0 bases at V and 5 bases at J, with 8 bases between the two ends. The CDR3 consists of 13 residues.

The rearrangement links TRBV10-3 to TRBJ2-7; weak D call: TRBD2 (5 bases). The length of the CDR3 is 15 residues. V was cut by 2 bases and J by 7 bases, with 18 bases left in between. Looked up from germline, CDR1 is ENHRY and CDR2 is SYGVKD. The CDR3 is CAISEEGRALEEQYF. CDR3 in DNA: TGTGCCATCAGTGAGGAGGGTAGGGCTCTAGAGGAGCAGTACTTC.

V is TRBV24-1 and J is TRBJ1-2, with 7 positions matching TRBD1. The CDR3 is made up of 14 amino acids. From germline, CDR1 is KGHDR and CDR2 SFDVKD. J gave up 4 bases and V 4 bases, and 5 bases lay outside the gene matches. The CDR3 spells CATSDTGTAYGYTF. The CDR3 bases are TGTGCCACCAGTGACACCGGGACAGCCTATGGCTACACCTTC.

In its sample, this clone is large. The rearrangement uses TRBV7-8 and TRBJ2-7; no clear D. This CDR3 spans 12 amino acids. Trimming removed 1 base from V and 3 bases from J, with 4 bases in between. CDR1 and CDR2 (germline): SGHVS, FQNEAQ. This CDR3 is CASSLEDYEQYF. In DNA, the CDR3 is TGTGCCAGCAGCTTAGAGGACTACGAGCAGTACTTC.

The chain couples TRBV28 to TRBJ2-7; 9 nucleotides line up with TRBD2. The trim removed 5 bases at V and 6 bases at J, leaving 14 bases unmatched. The CDR3 has 16 amino acids. Germline CDR1 reads MDHEN; CDR2 reads SYDVKM. Here the CDR3 DNA reads TGTGCCAGCAGTCCTGGGGGTAGCGGGAGAATAGCCGAGCAGTACTTC. This gives the protein CASSPGGSGRIAEQYF.

This clone was seen a handful of times. This sequence joins TRBV11-2 and TRBJ2-5; no clear D. V lost 4 bases and J 1 base, leaving 7 bases between the germline ends. The CDR3 runs to 13 residues. Germline CDR1 is SGHAT and CDR2 is FQNNGV. The CDR3 sequence is CASSSGLQETQYF. For the CDR3, the DNA is TGTGCCAGCAGCTCGGGCCTCCAAGAGACCCAGTACTTC.

The chain links TRBV18 to TRBJ1-1; 9 bases are a match to TRBD1. The CDR3 totals 15 residues. Per the germline V gene, CDR1 is KGHSH and CDR2 is LQKENI. V lost 3 bases to trimming and J lost 5 bases; unmatched junction nucleotides: 7. Written as DNA, the CDR3 is TGTGCCAGCTCACCCCTACAGGGGGCAAGGACTGAAGCTTTCTTT. This encodes CASSPLQGARTEAFF. The whole variable domain, filled in from reference TRBV18 and TRBJ1-1, reads NAGVMQNPRHLVRRRGQEARLRCSPMKGHSHVYWYRQLPEEGLKFMVYLQKENIIDESGMPKERFSAEFPKEGPSILRIQQVVRGDSAAYFCASSPLQGARTEAFFGQGTRLTVV.

The chain recombines TRBV5-1 with TRBJ2-1, with 8 bases matching TRBD2. Germline values: CDR1 SGHRS, CDR2 YFSETQ. This CDR3 has 15 amino acids. The V and J ends lost 4 bases and 9 bases, in that order; junction bases with no gene match: 12. CDR3 sequence (DNA): TGCGCCAGCAGCCCTCCGGGACTAGGAACTGGTGAGCAGTTCTTC. The encoded protein is CASSPPGLGTGEQFF.